The clone carrying this TCR beta chain turned up a few times. Its specificity is unknown. There are 13 residues in the CDR3. CDR1 is SGHTS, CDR2 YDEGEE, per germline. Deletions cut 0 bases from V and 8 bases from J, with 11 bases between. The data originate from a study of cytomegalovirus exposure and HLA in healthy donors. PCR was performed using 60 Vbeta and 13 Jbeta primers. Assay: immunoSEQ multiplex PCR; the TCRdb copy retains only in-frame clones and omits some. The sample has around 80,000 clones, around 60% seen once. Whole-study results and caveats: Most TCR sequences proved rare, with some public TCRs found in many donors. CMV serostatus alone was available as immune exposure information.

This TCR was sampled from a male donor in good health and CMV-seropositive. Material for sequencing was PBMCs. The rearrangement uses TRBV5-8 and TRBJ1-1; D possibly corresponds to TRBD1 (5 bases). CDR3 residues: CASSLARRGEAFF. CDR3 DNA: TGTGCCAGCAGCTTGGCGAGGAGGGGAGAAGCTTTCTTT.